These 10 T cell receptor beta chains originate from one sample sequenced in a study of CD8 T cells in ankylosing spondylitis. Study-wide results and caveats: About 8 highly homologous variants made up a TCR beta motif, and this motif appeared characteristic of ankylosing spondylitis blood.

TCRdb re-derived calls from the 5' RACE reads in MiXCR, one entry per CDR3 protein. The sample holds over 400,000 distinct CDR3 sequences, more than 25% seen once. Their antigens are not known. Sequenced material: blood, either unsorted or a sorted T cell fraction (not recorded which). All receptors derive from a male donor with ankylosing spondylitis.

The chain has TRBV4-1 and TRBJ2-3; D possibly uses TRBD1 or TRBD2 (5 bases each). CDR1 and CDR2 from the germline V gene are MGHRA and YSYEKL. There are 16 residues in the CDR3. With 0 bases removed from V and 0 bases from J, the gap between germline ends came to 10 bases. The CDR3 DNA reads TGCGCCAGCAGCCAAGAAAGGGGAGCCAGCACAGATACGCAGTATTTT. The encoded protein is CASSQERGASTDTQYF.

The chain employs TRBV20-1 and TRBJ1-4; D perhaps matches TRBD1 (5 bases). Looked up from germline, CDR1 is DFQATT and CDR2 is SNEGSKA (reference sequence). The CDR3 is 14 amino acids. V lost 3 bases to trimming and J lost 3 bases, with 11 bases between them. The CDR3 DNA is TGCAGTGCTAGTCGGACATATTCTAATGAAAAACTGTTTTTT. Protein: CSASRTYSNEKLFF.

This clonotype was observed a handful of times. This rearrangement joins TRBV7-2 to TRBJ2-7, with 7 bases that match TRBD2. Germline CDR1 and CDR2: SGHTA and FQGNSA. This CDR3 is built from 15 residues. J gave up 2 bases and V 0 bases, and 4 bases lay outside the gene matches. CDR3 region: CASSLAGGSPYEQYV. In nucleotides, the CDR3 is TGTGCCAGCAGCTTAGCGGGCGGGAGTCCCTACGAGCAGTACGTC.

The sample holds a few counts of this clonotype. The V gene is TRBV3-1, the J gene TRBJ2-3; tentatively, D is TRBD1 (6 bases). Trimming took 1 base from V and 4 from J, leaving 12 bases between them. CDR3 length equals 15 residues. Germline CDR1 LGHDT, CDR2 YNNKEL (reference sequence). Here the CDR3 reads CASSQARHRADTQYF. CDR3 sequence (DNA): TGTGCCAGCAGCCAAGCCCGCCACAGGGCAGATACGCAGTATTTT.

There are a few counts of this clonotype. This chain uses TRBV20-1 with TRBJ1-2, with D unclear. V gave up 6 bases and J gave up 6 bases, with 17 bases separating them. This CDR3 has 13 amino acids. Germline V lookup: CDR1 DFQATT, CDR2 SNEGSKA (reference sequence). The CDR3 nucleotides are TGCAGTGCGATCGTAACACAAATTCATGGCTACACCTTC. It specifies CSAIVTQIHGYTF.

DNA of the CDR3: TGTGCCAGCAGAGACCCGGGACAGACCTACGAGCAGTACGTC. Translation gives CASRDPGQTYEQYV. The chain employs TRBV6-2 or TRBV6-3 and TRBJ2-7; 7 bases fit TRBD1. Trimming removed 6 bases from V and 2 bases from J; junction bases left unmatched: 7. This CDR3 spans 14 amino acids. From germline, CDR1 is MNHEY and CDR2 SVGEGT.

The chain has TRBV6-1 and TRBJ2-6; possible D gene TRBD1, 5 bases. V gave up 8 bases and J gave up 4 bases, with 15 bases separating them. This CDR3 spans 15 amino acids. Germline-derived CDR1 and CDR2 are MNHNS and SASEGT. The CDR3 spells CASGKQAAGANVLTF. The CDR3 region has the DNA TGTGCCAGCGGAAAACAGGCCGCGGGGGCCAACGTCCTGACTTTC.

This clonotype was seen only a few times. The V call is TRBV18, the J call TRBJ2-5; 7 bases fit TRBD1. The CDR3 is 13 amino acids. The J segment lost 1 base and the V segment lost 8 bases, leaving 4 bases of the junction unmatched. Looked up from germline, CDR1 is KGHSH and CDR2 is LQKENI. The CDR3 bases are TGTGCCAGCGCCGGGACAGCCCAAGAGACCCAGTACTTC. This encodes CASAGTAQETQYF.

The V gene is TRBV4-1, the J gene TRBJ2-7; 7 positions agree with TRBD2. Germline V CDR1 and CDR2: MGHRA, YSYEKL. This CDR3 contains 15 residues. With 3 bases clipped from V and 4 bases from J, the junction kept 9 bases outside the gene matches. The DNA of the CDR3 is TGCGCCAGCAGCCACGCGGGGAGGGAGGTGTACGAGCAGTACGTC. This translates into CASSHAGREVYEQYV.

This clonotype was recorded a few times. The J gene is TRBJ1-1, the V gene TRBV28; possible D gene TRBD1, 5 bases. Germline V gives CDR1 MDHEN, CDR2 SYDVKM. The CDR3 has 15 residues. Trimming cost V 1 base and J 6 bases, with 15 bases left between them. The CDR3 bases are TGTGCCAGCAGTTTATTATCGGGGCTAGGCCCTGAAGCTTTCTTT. It translates to CASSLLSGLGPEAFF.